This entry describes one TCR beta chain. The CDR3 is 14 amino acids. Germline V gene lookup returns CDR1 MNHEY and CDR2 SMNVEV (reference sequence). V lost 4 bases and J lost 9; bases outside the gene matches: 5. Assay: immunoSEQ multiplex PCR; the TCRdb copy retains only in-frame clones and omits some. This sample has some 82,000 clones, with 81% found just once. This entry is derived from a study of blood T cell repertoires in COVID-19. Sequences were obtained from peripheral blood. The sequence was collected from a man aged 80 or over with acute or convalescent COVID-19. This sequence joins TRBV27 and TRBJ1-6, with 8 bases lining up with TRBD1. CDR3 loop: CASSSRQGSSPLHF. CDR3 bases: TGTGCCAGCAGTTCGCGACAGGGGAGTTCACCCCTCCACTTT.